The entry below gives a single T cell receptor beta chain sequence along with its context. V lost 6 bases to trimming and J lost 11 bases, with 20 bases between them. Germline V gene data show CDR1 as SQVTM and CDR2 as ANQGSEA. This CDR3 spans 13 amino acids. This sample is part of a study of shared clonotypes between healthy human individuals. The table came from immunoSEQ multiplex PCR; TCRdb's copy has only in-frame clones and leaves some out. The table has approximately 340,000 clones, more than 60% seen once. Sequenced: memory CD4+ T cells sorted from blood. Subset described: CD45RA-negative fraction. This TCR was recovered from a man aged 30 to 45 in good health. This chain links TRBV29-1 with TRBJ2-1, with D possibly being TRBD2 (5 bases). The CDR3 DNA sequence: TGCAGCGTCGACACGCCAGCGGAGCGGCAGCAGTTCTTC. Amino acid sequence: CSVDTPAERQQFF.